This T cell receptor (beta chain) was recorded in a study of T cell responses to AZD1222 COVID-19 vaccine. The wider study: Second doses that came at about 4 or about 12 weeks were put together.

This clone was detected only once. No antigen is known for it. The repertoire was sequenced with immunoSEQ multiplex PCR; TCRdb's copy has only in-frame clones and lacks some. The sample yields about 70,000 clones, 85% seen once. Study results and limitations: Females outnumbered males among donors, who were mostly white British; clonal diversity was possibly underestimated. Seropositive AZD1222 recipients at baseline numbered only 6 or 7. The study found vaccine-associated CD4 TCRs spanning spike, dominant at 160-218 and 743-854.

The V segment lost 3 bases and the J segment 2 bases; nucleotides outside the gene matches: 9. This CDR3 has 16 residues. Germline V gene data show CDR1 as KGHSH and CDR2 as LQKENI. Source: peripheral blood, taken on day 0 of AZD1222 vaccination. The J gene is TRBJ1-1, the V gene TRBV18; 7 nucleotides match TRBD1. The receptor was isolated from an adult in good health. CDR3 loop: CASSPRRGTVNTEAFF. As DNA, the CDR3 is TGTGCCAGCTCACCCCGTAGGGGGACAGTTAACACTGAAGCTTTCTTT.